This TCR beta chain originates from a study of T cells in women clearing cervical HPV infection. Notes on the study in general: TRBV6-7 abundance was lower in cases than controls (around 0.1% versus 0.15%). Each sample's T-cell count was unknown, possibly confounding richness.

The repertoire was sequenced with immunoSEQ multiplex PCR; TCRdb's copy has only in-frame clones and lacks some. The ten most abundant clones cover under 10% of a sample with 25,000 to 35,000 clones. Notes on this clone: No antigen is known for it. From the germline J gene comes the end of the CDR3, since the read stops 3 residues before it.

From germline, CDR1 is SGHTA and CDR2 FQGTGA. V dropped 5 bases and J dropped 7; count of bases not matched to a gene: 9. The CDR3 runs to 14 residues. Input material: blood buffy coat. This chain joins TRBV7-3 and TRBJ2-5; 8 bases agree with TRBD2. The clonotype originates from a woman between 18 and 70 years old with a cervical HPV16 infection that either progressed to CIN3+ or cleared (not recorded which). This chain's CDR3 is CASSPGTSMGTQYF. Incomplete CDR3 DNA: TGTGCCAGCAGCCCCGGGACTAGTATGGGGACC.